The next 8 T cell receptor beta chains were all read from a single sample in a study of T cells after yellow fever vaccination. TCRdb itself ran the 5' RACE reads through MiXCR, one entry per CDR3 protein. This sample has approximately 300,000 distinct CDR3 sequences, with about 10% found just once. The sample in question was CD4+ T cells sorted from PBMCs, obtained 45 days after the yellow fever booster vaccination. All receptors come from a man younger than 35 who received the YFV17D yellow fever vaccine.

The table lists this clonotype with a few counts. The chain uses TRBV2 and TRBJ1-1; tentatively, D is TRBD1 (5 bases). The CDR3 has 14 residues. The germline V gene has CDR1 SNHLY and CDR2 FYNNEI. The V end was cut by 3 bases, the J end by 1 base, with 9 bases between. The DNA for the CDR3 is TGTGCCAGCAGTGAGCGAGGGGAGAACACTGAAGCTTTCTTT. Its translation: CASSERGENTEAFF.

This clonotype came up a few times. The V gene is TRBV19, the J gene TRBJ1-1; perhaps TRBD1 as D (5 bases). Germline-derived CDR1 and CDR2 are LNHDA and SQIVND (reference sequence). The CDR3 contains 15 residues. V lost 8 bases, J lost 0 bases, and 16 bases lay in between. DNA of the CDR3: TGTGCCAGTGACATGGGGACCTCCATGAACACTGAAGCTTTCTTT. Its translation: CASDMGTSMNTEAFF.

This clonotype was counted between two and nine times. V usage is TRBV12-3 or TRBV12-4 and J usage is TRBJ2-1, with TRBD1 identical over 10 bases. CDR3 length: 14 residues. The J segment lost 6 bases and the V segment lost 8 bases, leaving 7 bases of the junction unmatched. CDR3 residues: CASGSWDRGNEQFF. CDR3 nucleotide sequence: TGTGCCAGCGGCAGTTGGGACAGGGGCAATGAGCAGTTCTTC.

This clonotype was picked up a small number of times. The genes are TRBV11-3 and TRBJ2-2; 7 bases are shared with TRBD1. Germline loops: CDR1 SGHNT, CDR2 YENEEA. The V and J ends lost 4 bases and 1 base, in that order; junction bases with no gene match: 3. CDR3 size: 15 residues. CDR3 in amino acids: CASSSGGGNTGELFF. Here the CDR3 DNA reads TGTGCCAGCAGCTCAGGGGGTGGGAACACCGGGGAGCTGTTTTTT. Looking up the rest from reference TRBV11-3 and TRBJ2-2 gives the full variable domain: EAGVVQSPRYKIIEKKQPVAFWCNPISGHNTLYWYLQNLGQGPELLIRYENEEAVDDSQLPKDRFSAERLKGVDSTLKIQPAELGDSAVYLCASSSGGGNTGELFFGEGSRLTVL.

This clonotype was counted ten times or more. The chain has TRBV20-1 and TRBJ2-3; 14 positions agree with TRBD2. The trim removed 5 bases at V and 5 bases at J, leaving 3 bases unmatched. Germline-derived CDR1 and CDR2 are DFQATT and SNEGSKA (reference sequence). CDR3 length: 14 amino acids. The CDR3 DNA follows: TGCAGTGCTGAGACTAGCGGGGGGGAAGATACGCAGTATTTT. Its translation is CSAETSGGEDTQYF.

CDR3 protein: CASSQDPRVGQYF. The CDR3 nucleotides read TGCGCCAGCAGCCAAGATCCGAGGGTTGGGCAGTATTTT. The chain is built from TRBV4-1 and TRBJ2-3; D possibly corresponds to TRBD2 (5 bases). Germline values: CDR1 MGHRA, CDR2 YSYEKL. CDR3 length: 13 amino acids. Deletions cut 0 bases from V and 11 bases from J, with 12 bases between.

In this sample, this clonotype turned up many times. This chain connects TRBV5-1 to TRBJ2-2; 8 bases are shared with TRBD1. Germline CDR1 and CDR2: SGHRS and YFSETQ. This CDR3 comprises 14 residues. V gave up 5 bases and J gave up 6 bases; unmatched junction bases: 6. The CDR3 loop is CASRKTGVSGELFF. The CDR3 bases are TGCGCCAGCAGGAAGACAGGGGTCTCCGGGGAGCTGTTTTTT.

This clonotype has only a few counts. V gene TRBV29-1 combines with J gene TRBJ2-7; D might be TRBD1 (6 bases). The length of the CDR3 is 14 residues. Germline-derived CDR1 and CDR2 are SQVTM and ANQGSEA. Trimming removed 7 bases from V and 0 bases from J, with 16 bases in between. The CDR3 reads CSGSTTGNSYEQYF. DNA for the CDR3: TGCAGCGGCAGCACAACAGGGAACTCCTACGAGCAGTACTTC.